This T cell receptor beta chain was obtained from a study of blood T cell repertoires in COVID-19. Per the original data handling: Amplified reference gene primers provided the basis for estimating nucleated cell counts. Data came from immunoSEQ multiplex PCR; TCRdb stores just in-frame clones and leaves some out. V and J calls and clone size are as listed in that table; D and trimming were resolved from the DNA. The data show around 220,000 clones, about 88% seen once. The source is a middle-aged woman who had recovered from COVID-19. The sample was peripheral blood.

DNA for the CDR3: TGTGCCAGCAGCTTGTCTCAGCGCCGAAGCACAGATACGCAGTATTTT. It is translated as CASSLSQRRSTDTQYF. The chain links TRBV5-6 to TRBJ2-3; no clear D gene. The germline gives CDR1 SGHDT, CDR2 YYEEEE. Trimming took off 1 base at V and 0 bases at J, with 12 bases between the two ends. The CDR3 runs to 16 residues.